This TCR beta chain was sequenced in a study of OX40 agonist ivuxolimab in advanced cancers. As for the study in general: Intravenous ivuxolimab was administered to patients every 2 weeks at 0.01 to 10 mg/kg. Cohort: around 79% men, mean age 60, aged about 23 to 79. Two patients with cutaneous melanoma and one with hepatocellular carcinoma, three in total, showed partial responses.

Findings and caveats of the study: Nonresponders included some who also had low normalized T-cell clonal expansion.

Profiled with immunoSEQ multiplex PCR; TCRdb holds only in-frame clones, not every one. This table holds 65,000 to 85,000 clones, more than 70% found once. This CDR3 contains 14 residues. CDR1 MNHNY and CDR2 SVGAGI come from the germline V gene (reference sequence). Trimming cost V 7 bases and J 0 bases; bases outside gene matches: 5. Turning to this clone: Its matching antigen is unknown.

The clonotype originates from an adult with an advanced solid tumor such as melanoma, head and neck, liver or kidney cancer. This chain connects TRBV6-6 to TRBJ1-1, with 7 bases lining up with TRBD1. The sequences come from CD4+ or CD8+ T cells sorted from blood, collected in a trial of the OX40 agonist ivuxolimab. CDR3 protein: CASTPTGMNTEAFF. The DNA of the CDR3 is TGTGCCAGCACCCCGACAGGGATGAACACTGAAGCTTTCTTT.